What follows are 18 T cell receptor beta chains derived from one specimen sequenced in a study of blood T cells in healthy people across ages. It was with a sample-barcoded 5' primer and a J-beta primer mix that a second PCR of about 6 to 11 cycles was run. MiXCR was run by TCRdb on the 5' RACE reads, yielding one entry per CDR3 protein. The data show 1.5 million to 2 million distinct CDR3 sequences, with around 36% seen just once and around 11% held by the top ten. The specimen was blood. Receptors were obtained from a woman younger than 45 in good health.

CDR3 coding DNA: TGTGCCAGCAGCCAAAAGAGGGACAGGACTGACTACGAGCAGTACTTC. Translation gives CASSQKRDRTDYEQYF. V usage is TRBV14 and J usage is TRBJ2-7, with 8 bases identical to TRBD1. The junction had 9 bases not matched to a gene; V was cut back by 2 bases and J by 3 bases. The CDR3 contains 16 residues. Germline V gene data show CDR1 as SGHDN and CDR2 as FVKESK.

This clonotype was picked up a small number of times. V is TRBV20-1 and J is TRBJ2-5; 8 bases fit TRBD2. The CDR3 contains 15 residues. V gave up 6 bases and J gave up 5 bases; unmatched junction bases: 14. The V gene's germline CDR1 is DFQATT and CDR2 SNEGSKA (reference sequence). CDR3 residues: CSAPVGRGKGETQYF. CDR3 coding DNA: TGCAGTGCCCCCGTCGGGAGGGGGAAAGGGGAGACCCAGTACTTC.

J is TRBJ1-2 and V is TRBV9; 7 bases match TRBD1. Trimming took 2 bases from V and 4 from J; bases not matched to a gene: 11. The CDR3 has 16 residues. The germline gives CDR1 SGDLS, CDR2 YYNGEE. CDR3 sequence reads: CASSVALGQERYGYTF. The CDR3 DNA reads TGTGCCAGCAGCGTGGCCCTTGGACAGGAGCGCTATGGCTACACCTTC. Together with reference TRBV9 and TRBJ1-2, the CDR3 gives the full variable domain: DSGVTQTPKHLITATGQRVTLRCSPRSGDLSVYWYQQSLDQGLQFLIQYYNGEERAKGNILERFSAQQFPDLHSELNLSSLELGDSALYFCASSVALGQERYGYTFGSGTRLTVV.

J is TRBJ2-1 and V is TRBV5-1; 10 nucleotides align to TRBD2. Germline V gene sequence: CDR1 SGHRS, CDR2 YFSETQ. Unmatched junction bases numbered 12, after V lost 4 bases and J lost 8 bases. This CDR3 has 16 amino acids. The CDR3 is CASSPPGVAGGYEQFF. The CDR3 DNA follows: TGCGCCAGCAGCCCGCCAGGGGTAGCGGGAGGCTATGAGCAGTTCTTC.

Concerning this clonotype itself: One junction end disagrees with the germline gene, perhaps due to a read error. The chain links TRBV20-1 to TRBJ1-1; D gene uncertain. Germline values: CDR1 DFQATT, CDR2 SNEGSKA (reference sequence). The CDR3 covers 15 residues. The CDR3 protein is CSAENVASFYTEVFF. CDR3 coding DNA: TGCAGTGCCGAAAACGTGGCGTCTTTTTACACTGAAGTTTTCTTT.

This chain links TRBV24-1 with TRBJ2-1; TRBD2 aligns across 13 bases. V lost 4 bases, J lost 3 bases, and 11 bases stayed unmatched. The germline gives CDR1 KGHDR, CDR2 SFDVKD. The CDR3 consists of 19 residues. Here the CDR3 DNA reads TGTGCCACCAGTGACCAGGGACTAGCGGGGAGGAATATCTACAATGAGCAGTTCTTC. It encodes CATSDQGLAGRNIYNEQFF.

The V gene is TRBV6-2 or TRBV6-3, the J gene TRBJ2-3; 9 nucleotides match TRBD2. Germline V gene sequence: CDR1 MNHEY, CDR2 SVGEGT. This CDR3 comprises 19 residues. With V trimmed by 0 bases and J by 0 bases, 10 bases remained unmatched. CDR3 sequence reads: CASSYSNSLAGDSTDTQYF. DNA of the CDR3: TGTGCCAGCAGTTACTCGAATTCCTTAGCGGGAGATAGCACAGATACGCAGTATTTT.

The gene calls are TRBV7-6 and TRBJ2-5; the match to TRBD2 covers 7 bases. Per germline, CDR1 SGHVS and CDR2 FNYEAQ. With V trimmed by 0 bases and J by 5 bases, 9 bases remained unmatched. This CDR3 has 16 amino acids. This CDR3 is CASSLAGGRVWETQYF. The CDR3 DNA is TGTGCCAGCAGCTTAGCGGGAGGGAGAGTTTGGGAGACCCAGTACTTC.

This clonotype has only a few counts. The chain is built from TRBV11-2 and TRBJ2-5, with D possibly matching TRBD2 (5 bases). V was shortened by 5 bases and J by 5 bases, with 18 bases between the two germline ends. This CDR3 has 15 amino acids. The V gene's germline CDR1 is SGHAT and CDR2 FQNNGV. The CDR3 region is CASSNPRRAQETQYF. CDR3 DNA: TGTGCCAGCAGCAACCCACGGCGGGCGCAGGAGACCCAGTACTTC.

This clonotype was found a few times. The V gene is TRBV29-1, the J gene TRBJ2-7; D gene unclear. This CDR3 is built from 13 residues. Germline CDR1 and CDR2: SQVTM and ANQGSEA. V was clipped by 0 bases and J by 3 bases, with 9 bases between them. DNA for the CDR3: TGCAGCGTTGAAGATTGGCCAGACTACGAGCAGTACTTC. Its protein is CSVEDWPDYEQYF.

This clonotype was counted only a few times. V gene TRBV30 combines with J gene TRBJ2-1; TRBD2 is a possible D gene (6 bases). Trimming cost V 2 bases and J 5 bases, with 16 bases left between them. Germline V CDR1 and CDR2: GTSNPN, SVGIG (reference sequence). The CDR3 contains 15 residues. The CDR3 DNA reads TGTGCCTGGAGTCGGGGGAGCGGGCCTCACAATGAGCAGTTCTTC. Its translation: CAWSRGSGPHNEQFF.

This clonotype was counted between two and nine times. The rearrangement uses TRBV4-2 and TRBJ2-1; maybe TRBD1 (6 bases). The CDR3 runs to 14 residues. Between the trimmed V and J ends, which lost 0 bases and 7 bases, there was a span of 10 bases. The V gene's germline CDR1 is LGHNA and CDR2 YNFKEQ. The CDR3 region is CASSQETTGNEQFF. Here the CDR3 DNA reads TGTGCCAGCAGCCAAGAAACTACAGGGAATGAGCAGTTCTTC.

With respect to this clonotype: At one end, the junction sequence differs from germline, possibly due to a read error. V is TRBV6-1 and J is TRBJ2-5; maybe TRBD2 (7 bases). The germline V gene encodes CDR1 MNHNS and CDR2 SASEGT. The CDR3 loop spans 16 amino acids. DNA for the CDR3: TGTGTCAGCAGTGGCCCTCTCGGGGGGCCAGGGGAGACCCAGTACTTC. As protein: CVSSGPLGGPGETQYF.

This clonotype came up a few times. The chain joins TRBV2 to TRBJ2-1; no clear D gene. Trimming took 2 bases from V and 0 from J, leaving 2 bases between them. The V gene's germline CDR1 is SNHLY and CDR2 FYNNEI. The CDR3 sequence is 13 residues long. The CDR3 bases are TGTGCCAGCAGTGAACCCTCCTACAATGAGCAGTTCTTC. Translating it yields CASSEPSYNEQFF.

The CDR3 DNA follows: TGTGCCAGCAGCTTCACCGCAGGGACCTACGAGCAGTACTTC. It encodes CASSFTAGTYEQYF. The genes are TRBV7-9 and TRBJ2-7, with D possibly being TRBD1 (5 bases). Germline values: CDR1 SEHNR, CDR2 FQNEAQ (reference sequence). V gave up 3 bases and J gave up 2 bases, with 11 bases separating them. The CDR3 spans 14 residues.

The V and J genes are TRBV11-2 and TRBJ1-1; 7 bases map to TRBD1. The CDR3 is 13 residues long. Germline lookup yields CDR1 SGHAT and CDR2 FQNNGV. After removal of 5 bases from V and 7 bases from J, the junction contained 7 bases not matched to a gene. The CDR3 DNA follows: TGTGCCAGCAGCCGGGGGACAGCCGATGAAGCTTTCTTT. It specifies CASSRGTADEAFF.

This clonotype was counted a few times. The gene calls are TRBV9 and TRBJ2-1, with D unclear. Germline CDR1 is SGDLS and CDR2 is YYNGEE. Trimming left V 4 bases short and J 8 bases short, with 10 bases between. The CDR3 is made up of 12 amino acids. CDR3 in amino acids: CASSSLIDEQFF. The CDR3 DNA follows: TGTGCCAGCAGCTCCCTCATCGATGAGCAGTTCTTC.

The chain couples TRBV30 to TRBJ2-7; D unclear. The CDR3 consists of 11 residues. Germline V lookup: CDR1 GTSNPN, CDR2 SVGIG (reference sequence). V shed 3 bases and J shed 2 bases, with 5 bases lying between them. CDR3 amino acids: CAWRQTYEQYF. The CDR3 DNA reads as TGTGCCTGGAGACAGACCTACGAGCAGTACTTC.